Listed below are T cell receptor beta chains from one sample, sequenced in a study of cytotoxic CD8 clonotypes in ibrutinib-treated CLL. This table comes from immunoSEQ multiplex PCR, and its TCRdb copy is limited to in-frame clones, with some not included. The profile shows about 140,000 clones, around 93% of them singletons. The sequenced sample was PBMCs, obtained after 12 months of ibrutinib treatment. The receptors shown here come from a human donor with chronic lymphocytic leukemia. Each CDR3 is given with its conserved first and last residue. D genes are given only for firm matches. Size is stated for part of the rows, as once, few or many counts, or as a class when the clone is expanded.

D: -; J: TRBJ2-1; size: -; V: TRBV4-2; CDR3: CASSQDGGNSYNEQFF; DNA: TGTGCCAGCAGCCAAGATGGCGGGAACTCCTACAATGAGCAGTTCTTC
D: -; J: TRBJ1-3; size: -; V: TRBV6-6; CDR3: CASSPLGNTIYF; DNA: TGTGCCAGCAGCCCCCTTGGAAACACCATATATTTT
D: -; J: TRBJ2-7; size: -; V: TRBV11-1; CDR3: CASSSYTYEQYF; DNA: TGTGCCAGCAGCTCCTACACCTACGAGCAGTACTTC
D: TRBD2; J: TRBJ2-7; size: -; V: TRBV7-9; CDR3: CASSLPGLAGLYEQYF; DNA: TGTGCCAGCAGCCTCCCGGGACTAGCGGGGCTCTACGAGCAGTACTTC
D: TRBD1; J: TRBJ1-2; size: -; V: TRBV25-1; CDR3: CAAARTGTGPYTF; DNA: TGTGCCGCAGCGCGAACCGGGACAGGGCCCTACACCTTC
D: -; J: TRBJ1-3; size: -; V: TRBV5-1; CDR3: CASSLGSGNTIYF; DNA: TGCGCCAGCAGCTTGGGCTCTGGAAACACCATATATTTT
D: -; J: TRBJ2-1; size: -; V: TRBV25-1; CDR3: CASSTGSGWEDHEQFF; DNA: TGTGCCAGCAGTACGGGGTCTGGGTGGGAGGACCATGAGCAGTTCTTC
D: TRBD1; J: TRBJ1-1; size: few; V: TRBV29-1; CDR3: CSVSYGTGGTEAFF; DNA: TGCAGCGTAAGTTATGGGACAGGGGGCACTGAAGCTTTCTTT
D: TRBD2; J: TRBJ2-1; size: -; V: TRBV7-3; CDR3: CASSITSDNEQFF; DNA: TGTGCCAGCAGCATCACTAGCGACAATGAGCAGTTCTTC
D: -; J: TRBJ1-2; size: once; V: TRBV11-2; CDR3: CASSEIQRGAYGYTF; DNA: TGTGCCAGCAGCGAAATTCAGAGGGGGGCCTATGGCTACACCTTC
D: -; J: TRBJ2-7; size: -; V: TRBV30; CDR3: CAWGALPREQYF; DNA: TGTGCCTGGGGGGCCCTCCCTCGTGAGCAGTACTTC
D: -; J: TRBJ1-3; size: -; V: TRBV21-1; CDR3: CASSPPFTVSSGNTIYF; DNA: TGTGCCAGCAGCCCACCCTTTACAGTTTCCTCTGGAAACACCATATATTTT
D: -; J: TRBJ2-1; size: -; V: TRBV5-1; CDR3: CASSLAEGNEQFF; DNA: TGCGCCAGCAGCTTGGCCGAGGGTAATGAGCAGTTCTTC
D: -; J: TRBJ1-2; size: -; V: TRBV28; CDR3: CASSSVKVYGYTF; DNA: TGTGCCAGCAGCTCTGTCAAAGTCTATGGCTACACCTTC
D: -; J: TRBJ2-5; size: -; V: TRBV2; CDR3: CASNTGSGETQYF; DNA: TGTGCCAGCAATACAGGGAGCGGAGAGACCCAGTACTTC
D: TRBD1; J: TRBJ2-3; size: -; V: TRBV7-9; CDR3: CASTAGTGGTDTQYF; DNA: TGTGCCAGCACCGCTGGGACAGGCGGCACAGATACGCAGTATTTT